This entry features one T cell receptor beta chain sequence. Its matching antigen is unknown. Germline assignment: CDR1 MNHNS and CDR2 SASEGT. The V segment lost 7 bases and the J segment 7 bases; nucleotides outside the gene matches: 5. The CDR3 totals 14 residues. TCRdb called the RT-PCR reads again in MiXCR, with one record for every CDR3 protein. Found here are roughly 500,000 distinct CDR3 sequences, about 17% of them singletons; the top ten hold over 2.5%. The record originates from a study of response to subunit inactivated influenza vaccine. Regarding the study as a whole: The authors suggested that every seasonal influenza vaccination recruits few new T cells.

The input for sequencing was CD4+ T cells sorted from PBMCs, taken about 23 months after vaccination. The sequence was obtained from a man aged 50 to 69 who received an inactivated influenza vaccine. The chain links TRBV6-1 to TRBJ2-1; 12 nucleotides match TRBD1. The CDR3 protein is CASKGTGGGNEQFF. CDR3 bases: TGTGCCAGCAAGGGGACAGGGGGCGGGAATGAGCAGTTCTTC.